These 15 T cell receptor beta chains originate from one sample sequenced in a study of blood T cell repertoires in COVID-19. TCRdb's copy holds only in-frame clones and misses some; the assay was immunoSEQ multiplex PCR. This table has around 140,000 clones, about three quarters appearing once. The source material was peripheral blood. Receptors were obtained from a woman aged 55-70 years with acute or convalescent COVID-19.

Here the CDR3 DNA reads TGTGCTAGTGGTTTGTCCCACCTTGGGGGCGGCACTGAAGCTTTCTTT. Its protein product is CASGLSHLGGGTEAFF. V and J are TRBV12-5 and TRBJ1-1; perhaps TRBD1 as D (6 bases). The CDR3 covers 16 residues. Between the trimmed V and J ends, which lost 2 bases and 4 bases, there was a span of 17 bases. CDR1 is LGHNT, CDR2 FRNRAP, per germline.

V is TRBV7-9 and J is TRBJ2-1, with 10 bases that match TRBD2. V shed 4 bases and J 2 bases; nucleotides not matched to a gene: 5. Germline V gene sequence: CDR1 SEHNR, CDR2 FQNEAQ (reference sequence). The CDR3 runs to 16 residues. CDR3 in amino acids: CASSSLTSGTYNEQFF. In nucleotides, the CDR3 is TGTGCCAGCAGCTCGCTTACTAGCGGGACCTACAATGAGCAGTTCTTC. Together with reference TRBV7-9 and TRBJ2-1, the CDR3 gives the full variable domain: DTGVSQNPRHKITKRGQNVTFRCDPISEHNRLYWYRQTLGQGPEFLTYFQNEAQLEKSRLLSDRFSAERPKGSFSTLEIQRTEQGDSAMYLCASSSLTSGTYNEQFFGPGTRLTVL.

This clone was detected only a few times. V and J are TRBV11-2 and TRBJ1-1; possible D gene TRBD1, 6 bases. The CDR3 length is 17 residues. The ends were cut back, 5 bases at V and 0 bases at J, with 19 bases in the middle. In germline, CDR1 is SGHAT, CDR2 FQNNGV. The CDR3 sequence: CASSMDSLYFMNTEAFF. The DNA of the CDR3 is TGTGCCAGCAGCATGGACAGCCTGTATTTTATGAACACTGAAGCTTTCTTT.

Written as DNA, the CDR3 is TGTGCCAGCAGTATAGCTCAGGGATACAATGAGCAGTTCTTC. Translated: CASSIAQGYNEQFF. J is TRBJ2-1 and V is TRBV28, with a possible D match to TRBD1 (5 bases). The germline CDR1 and CDR2 sequences are MDHEN and SYDVKM. V dropped 5 bases and J dropped 4 bases, with 12 bases sitting between them. The CDR3 has 14 amino acids.

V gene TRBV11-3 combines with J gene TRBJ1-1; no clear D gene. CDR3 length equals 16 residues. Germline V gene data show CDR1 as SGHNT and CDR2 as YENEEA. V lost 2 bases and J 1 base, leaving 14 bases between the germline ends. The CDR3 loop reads CASSLRITRRNTEAFF. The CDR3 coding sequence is TGTGCCAGCAGCTTAAGAATTACCCGCAGGAACACTGAAGCTTTCTTT.

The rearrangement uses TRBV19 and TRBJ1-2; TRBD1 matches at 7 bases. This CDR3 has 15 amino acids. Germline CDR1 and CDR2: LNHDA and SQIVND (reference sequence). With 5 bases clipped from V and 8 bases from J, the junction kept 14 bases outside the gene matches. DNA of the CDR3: TGTGCCAGTAGTTATTCCCCTCCTACAGGGGACGGCTACACCTTC. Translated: CASSYSPPTGDGYTF.

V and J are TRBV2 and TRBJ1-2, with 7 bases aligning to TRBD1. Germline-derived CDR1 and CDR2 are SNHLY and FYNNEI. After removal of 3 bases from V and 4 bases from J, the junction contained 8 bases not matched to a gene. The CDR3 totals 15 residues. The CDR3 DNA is TGTGCCAGCAGTGAGACAGGGTTCTTCGGCTATGGCTACACCTTC. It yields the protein CASSETGFFGYGYTF.

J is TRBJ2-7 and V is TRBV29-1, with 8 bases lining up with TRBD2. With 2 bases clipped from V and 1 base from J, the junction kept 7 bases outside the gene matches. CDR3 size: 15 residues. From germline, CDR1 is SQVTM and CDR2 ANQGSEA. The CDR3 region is CSVEPGLGRSYEQYF. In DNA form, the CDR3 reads TGCAGCGTTGAACCGGGACTAGGCAGATCCTACGAGCAGTACTTC.

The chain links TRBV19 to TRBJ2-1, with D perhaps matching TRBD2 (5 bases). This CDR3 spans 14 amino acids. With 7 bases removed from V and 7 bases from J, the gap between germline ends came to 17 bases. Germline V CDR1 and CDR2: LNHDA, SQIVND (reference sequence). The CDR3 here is CASKLRATLNEQFF. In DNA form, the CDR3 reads TGTGCCAGTAAGTTGCGGGCCACCCTAAATGAGCAGTTCTTC.

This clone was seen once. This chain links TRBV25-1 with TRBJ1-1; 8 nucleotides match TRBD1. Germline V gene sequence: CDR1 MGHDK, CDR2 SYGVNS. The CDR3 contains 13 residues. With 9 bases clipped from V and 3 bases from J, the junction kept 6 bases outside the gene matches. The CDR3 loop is CASDRGADTEAFF. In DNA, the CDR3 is TGTGCCAGTGACAGGGGCGCCGACACTGAAGCTTTCTTT. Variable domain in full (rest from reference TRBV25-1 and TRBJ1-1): EADIYQTPRYLVIGTGKKITLECSQTMGHDKMYWYQQDPGMELHLIHYSYGVNSTEKGDLSSESTVSRIRTEHFPLTLESARPSHTSQYLCASDRGADTEAFFGQGTRLTVV.

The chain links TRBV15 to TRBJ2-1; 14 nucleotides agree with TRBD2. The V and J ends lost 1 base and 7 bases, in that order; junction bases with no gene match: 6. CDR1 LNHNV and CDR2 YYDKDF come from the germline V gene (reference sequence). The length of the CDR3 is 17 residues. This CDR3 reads CATSRGRTSGRQNEQFF. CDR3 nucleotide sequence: TGTGCCACCAGCAGAGGGCGGACTAGCGGGAGGCAAAATGAGCAGTTCTTC.

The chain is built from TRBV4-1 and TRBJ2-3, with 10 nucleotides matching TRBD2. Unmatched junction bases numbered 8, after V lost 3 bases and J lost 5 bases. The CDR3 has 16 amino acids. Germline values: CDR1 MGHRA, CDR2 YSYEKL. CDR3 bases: TGCGCCAGCAGCCAGACCGGGACTAGCGCCTTAGATACGCAGTATTTT. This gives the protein CASSQTGTSALDTQYF.

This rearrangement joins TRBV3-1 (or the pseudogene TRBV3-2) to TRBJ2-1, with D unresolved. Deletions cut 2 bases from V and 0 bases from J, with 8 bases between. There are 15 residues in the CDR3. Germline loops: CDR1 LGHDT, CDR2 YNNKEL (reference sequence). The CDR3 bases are TGTGCCAGCAGCCAACTACGGAGCTCCTACAATGAGCAGTTCTTC. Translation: CASSQLRSSYNEQFF.

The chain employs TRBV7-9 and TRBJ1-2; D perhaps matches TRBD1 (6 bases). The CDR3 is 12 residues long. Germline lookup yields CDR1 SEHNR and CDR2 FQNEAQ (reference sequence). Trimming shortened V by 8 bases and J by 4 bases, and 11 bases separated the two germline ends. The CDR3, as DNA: TGTGCCAGCGGACAGCGTTTCTATGGCTACACCTTC. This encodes CASGQRFYGYTF. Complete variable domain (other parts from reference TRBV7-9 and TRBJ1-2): DTGVSQNPRHKITKRGQNVTFRCDPISEHNRLYWYRQTLGQGPEFLTYFQNEAQLEKSRLLSDRFSAERPKGSFSTLEIQRTEQGDSAMYLCASGQRFYGYTFGSGTRLTVV.

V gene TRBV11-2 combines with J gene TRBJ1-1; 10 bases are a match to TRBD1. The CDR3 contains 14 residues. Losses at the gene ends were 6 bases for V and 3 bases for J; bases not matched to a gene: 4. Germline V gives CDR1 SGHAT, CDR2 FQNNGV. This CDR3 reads CASRTGTGDTEAFF. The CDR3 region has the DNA TGTGCCAGCAGGACCGGGACAGGGGACACTGAAGCTTTCTTT.